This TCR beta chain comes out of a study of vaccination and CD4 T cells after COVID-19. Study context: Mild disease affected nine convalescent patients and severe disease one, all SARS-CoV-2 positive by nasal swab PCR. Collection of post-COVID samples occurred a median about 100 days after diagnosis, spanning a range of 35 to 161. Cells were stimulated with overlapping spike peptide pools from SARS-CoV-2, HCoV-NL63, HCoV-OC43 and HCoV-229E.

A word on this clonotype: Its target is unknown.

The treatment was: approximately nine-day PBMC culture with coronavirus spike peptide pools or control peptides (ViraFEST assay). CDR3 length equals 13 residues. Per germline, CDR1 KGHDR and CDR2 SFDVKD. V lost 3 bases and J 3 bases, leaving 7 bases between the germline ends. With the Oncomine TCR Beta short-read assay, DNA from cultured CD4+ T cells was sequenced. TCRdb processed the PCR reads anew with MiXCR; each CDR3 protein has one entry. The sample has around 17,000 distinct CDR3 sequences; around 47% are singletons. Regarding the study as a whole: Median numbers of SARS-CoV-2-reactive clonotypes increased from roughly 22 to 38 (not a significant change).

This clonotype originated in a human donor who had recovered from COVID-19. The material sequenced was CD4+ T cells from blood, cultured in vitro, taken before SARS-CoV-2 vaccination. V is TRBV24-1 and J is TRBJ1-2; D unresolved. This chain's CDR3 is CATSDLTDYGYTF. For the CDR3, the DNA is TGTGCCACCAGTGATCTTACAGACTATGGCTACACCTTC.